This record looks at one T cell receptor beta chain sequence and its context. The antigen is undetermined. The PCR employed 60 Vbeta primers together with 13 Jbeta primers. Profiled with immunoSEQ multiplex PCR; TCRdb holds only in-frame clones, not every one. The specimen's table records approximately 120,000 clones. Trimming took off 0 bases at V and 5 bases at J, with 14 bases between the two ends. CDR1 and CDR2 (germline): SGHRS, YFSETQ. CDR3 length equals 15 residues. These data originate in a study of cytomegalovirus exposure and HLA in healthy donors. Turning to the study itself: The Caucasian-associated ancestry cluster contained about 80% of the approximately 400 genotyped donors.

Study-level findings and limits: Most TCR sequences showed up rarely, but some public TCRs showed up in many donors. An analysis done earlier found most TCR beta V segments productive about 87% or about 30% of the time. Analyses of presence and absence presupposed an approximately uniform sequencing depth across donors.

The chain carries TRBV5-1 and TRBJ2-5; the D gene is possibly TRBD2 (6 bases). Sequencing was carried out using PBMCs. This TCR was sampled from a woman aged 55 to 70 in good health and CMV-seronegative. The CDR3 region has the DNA TGCGCCAGCAGCTTGGGGACTACCGGTTTCGAGACCCAGTACTTC. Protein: CASSLGTTGFETQYF.